A single sample gave rise to the 24 T cell receptor beta chains below, sequenced in a study of molecular identifiers for immune sequencing clone quantification. Each CDR3 protein is one row after TCRdb ran MiXCR on the PCR reads. The sample holds around 89,000 distinct CDR3 sequences; around a fifth are singletons and the top ten take roughly 0.85%. The source material was naive CD8+ T cells from blood, with Jurkat cell RNA spiked in. Subset defined: FACS-sorted CD8+CD4-CCR7+CD45RA+ naive T cells. The receptors were sampled from a human donor in good health. Some libraries in this study had Jurkat cell RNA spiked in.

In this sample, this clonotype turned up many times. The chain uses TRBV7-2 and TRBJ2-3; D unresolved. From germline, CDR1 is SGHTA and CDR2 FQGNSA. Between the trimmed V and J ends, which lost 0 bases and 4 bases, there was a span of 8 bases. This CDR3 has 14 amino acids. CDR3 protein: CASSLAVGSDTQYF. Here the CDR3 DNA reads TGTGCCAGCAGCTTAGCTGTGGGATCAGATACGCAGTATTTT.

This clonotype was found many times. The chain joins TRBV12-3 or TRBV12-4 to TRBJ1-5; a weak D match, TRBD1 (5 bases). V dropped 3 bases and J dropped 0 bases, with 6 bases sitting between them. This CDR3 is 14 amino acids long. CDR3 protein: CASSFGGSNQPQHF. The DNA of the CDR3 is TGTGCCAGCAGTTTTGGGGGTAGCAATCAGCCCCAGCATTTT.

This chain joins TRBV6-2 or TRBV6-3 and TRBJ2-7; the D gene is possibly TRBD1 (7 bases). V dropped 6 bases and J dropped 3 bases, with 18 bases sitting between them. The CDR3 length is 15 residues. Germline CDR1 and CDR2: MNHEY and SVGEGT. The CDR3 here is CASSSRDRNYYEQYF. The CDR3 nucleotides read TGTGCCAGCAGCTCGCGGGACAGAAATTACTACGAGCAGTACTTC.

With regard to this clonotype: A read error may be the cause here, since a much bigger clone is one base away. The CDR3 protein is CASSPGVRDYEQYF. The CDR3 DNA reads TGTGCCAGCAGCCCTGGGGTCAGGGACTACGAGCAGTACTTC. This chain joins TRBV3-1 and TRBJ2-7, with a possible D match to TRBD1 (5 bases). The length of the CDR3 is 14 residues. V was shortened by 4 bases and J by 3 bases, with 13 bases between the two germline ends. Germline CDR1 LGHDT, CDR2 YNNKEL (reference sequence).

CDR3: CASRNQGKQPQHF. CDR3 in DNA: TGTGCCAGCAGGAATCAGGGGAAGCAGCCCCAGCATTTT. V and J are TRBV12-3 or TRBV12-4 and TRBJ1-5; D may be TRBD1 (6 bases). Between the trimmed V and J ends, which lost 6 bases and 7 bases, there was a span of 13 bases. The CDR3 loop spans 13 amino acids.

This clonotype was recorded many times. The chain couples TRBV20-1 to TRBJ2-5, with 10 bases matching TRBD1. This CDR3 is built from 16 residues. Germline lookup yields CDR1 DFQATT and CDR2 SNEGSKA (reference sequence). Trimming removed 3 bases from V and 5 bases from J; junction bases left unmatched: 12. CDR3 loop: CSASGTGAIFGETQYF. Here the CDR3 DNA reads TGCAGTGCTAGTGGGACAGGGGCTATTTTCGGGGAGACCCAGTACTTC.

This clonotype was observed a handful of times. V gene TRBV9 combines with J gene TRBJ1-3; 7 bases align to TRBD1. The CDR3 is 16 residues long. The V gene end was trimmed by 0 bases and the J gene end by 0 bases; junction bases not matched to a gene: 3. Germline V gives CDR1 SGDLS, CDR2 YYNGEE. CDR3 region: CASSVVAGGSGNTIYF. CDR3 nucleotide sequence: TGTGCCAGCAGCGTAGTCGCAGGGGGCTCTGGAAACACCATATATTTT.

Remarks on this clonotype: At one end, the junction sequence differs from germline, possibly due to a read error. This chain joins TRBV28 and TRBJ2-7; 7 nucleotides match TRBD2. There are 14 residues in the CDR3. The V gene's germline CDR1 is MDHEN and CDR2 SYDVKM. The CDR3 region is CASRPPGLSYEQYF. The CDR3 DNA reads TGCGCCAGCAGGCCACCGGGACTATCCTACGAGCAGTACTTC.

This chain joins TRBV6-2 or TRBV6-3 and TRBJ2-2; TRBD2 agrees at 8 bases. The CDR3 is 16 residues long. Per the germline V gene, CDR1 is MNHEY and CDR2 is SVGEGT. Trimming cost V 2 bases and J 5 bases; bases outside gene matches: 7. The CDR3 sequence is CASSYPAIAGTGELFF. Written as DNA, the CDR3 is TGTGCCAGCAGTTACCCGGCCATAGCGGGGACCGGGGAGCTGTTTTTT.

At least ten counts were recorded for this clonotype. A junction boundary mismatches the germline segment, possibly from a read error. The V and J genes are TRBV4-1 and TRBJ2-7; 7 nucleotides agree with TRBD1. Germline CDR1 MGHRA, CDR2 YSYEKL. This CDR3 is 12 amino acids long. This chain's CDR3 is CASSQENRGPHF. DNA for the CDR3: TGCGCCAGCAGCCAGGAAAACAGGGGTCCACACTTC.

This clonotype was seen at least ten times. The chain joins TRBV19 to TRBJ1-5; no reliable D call. The CDR3 is 15 amino acids. The V end lost 1 base, the J end lost 0 bases, and 7 bases lay between the germline ends. Germline assignment: CDR1 LNHDA and CDR2 SQIVND (reference sequence). The DNA of the CDR3 is TGTGCCAGTAGTATAGGGCCATATAGCAATCAGCCCCAGCATTTT. This encodes CASSIGPYSNQPQHF.

This clonotype appeared many times. This chain links TRBV9 with TRBJ2-1; D is ambiguous. The germline CDR1 and CDR2 sequences are SGDLS and YYNGEE. This CDR3 spans 12 amino acids. Trimming removed 2 bases at V and 7 bases at J, with 7 bases between. CDR3 bases: TGTGCCAGCAGCGTGAACGATAATGAGCAGTTCTTC. Protein product: CASSVNDNEQFF.

This clonotype was seen many times. The rearrangement uses TRBV20-1 and TRBJ2-7, with a possible D match to TRBD1 (6 bases). Germline V gene lookup returns CDR1 DFQATT and CDR2 SNEGSKA (reference sequence). The CDR3 is 13 residues long. Trimming shortened V by 5 bases and J by 0 bases, and 11 bases separated the two germline ends. The CDR3 bases are TGCAGTGCTTCTTCGGACAGCTCCTACGAGCAGTACTTC. Translation gives CSASSDSSYEQYF.

The gene calls are TRBV6-1 and TRBJ2-1, with a possible D match to TRBD1 (5 bases). Germline V lookup: CDR1 MNHNS, CDR2 SASEGT. The CDR3 spans 14 residues. The V and J ends lost 3 bases and 6 bases respectively, with 12 bases between them. CDR3 in amino acids: CASSDRARFNEQFF. DNA of the CDR3: TGTGCCAGCAGTGACAGGGCCAGGTTCAATGAGCAGTTCTTC.

On this clonotype itself: It may be a read error: a sequence one base away is much more abundant. V is TRBV27 and J is TRBJ2-6; possible D gene TRBD1, 5 bases. The CDR3 runs to 15 residues. Germline V gene sequence: CDR1 MNHEY, CDR2 SMNVEV (reference sequence). The CDR3 region has the DNA TGTGCCAGCAGCCCCCCCGGCTTTGGGGCCAACGTCCCGACTTTC. The encoded protein is CASSPPGFGANVPTF.

A note on this clonotype: It may be a read error: a sequence one base away is much more abundant. The missing conserved phenylalanine or tryptophan at the end of this CDR3 makes a read error likely. This sequence joins TRBV3-1 and TRBJ2-7, with a tentative D call TRBD2 (5 bases). In germline, CDR1 is LGHDT, CDR2 YNNKEL (reference sequence). CDR3 length: 14 amino acids. V gave up 7 bases and J gave up 5 bases, with 18 bases separating them. CDR3 amino acids: CASTPTVGVNEQYL. The CDR3 DNA follows: TGTGCCAGCACCCCAACGGTCGGGGTTAACGAGCAGTACCTC.

With regard to this clonotype: One end of the junction fails to match germline, which may point to a read error. This sequence joins TRBV12-3 or TRBV12-4 and TRBJ2-5, with 7 nucleotides matching TRBD1. The CDR3 is 14 residues long. CDR3 sequence reads: CAGSQGQNQETQYF. The CDR3 DNA sequence: TGTGCCGGCAGCCAGGGACAGAACCAAGAGACCCAGTACTTC.

This clonotype came up many times. The chain carries TRBV30 and TRBJ2-5, with unresolved D. The V gene lost 3 bases and the J gene lost 2 bases, with 16 bases spanning the gap. The CDR3 extends over 15 amino acids. Per germline, CDR1 GTSNPN and CDR2 SVGIG (reference sequence). CDR3 sequence (DNA): TGTGCCTGGAGCACCCTCGAGCGAGAACAAGAGACCCAGTACTTC. It specifies CAWSTLEREQETQYF.

This clonotype was recorded many times. The chain combines TRBV3-1 with TRBJ2-7, with D perhaps matching TRBD2 (5 bases). The CDR3 is 16 residues long. From germline, CDR1 is LGHDT and CDR2 YNNKEL (reference sequence). The V end lost 4 bases, the J end lost 4 bases, and 20 bases lay between the germline ends. CDR3 sequence: CASSRSIGGFGYEQYF. The DNA for the CDR3 is TGTGCCAGCAGCCGTTCTATTGGCGGGTTTGGGTACGAGCAGTACTTC.

This clonotype was counted at least ten times. V and J are TRBV7-9 and TRBJ2-7; D not resolved. V dropped 1 base and J dropped 5 bases, with 12 bases sitting between them. CDR1 and CDR2 (germline): SEHNR, FQNEAQ (reference sequence). This CDR3 has 14 amino acids. The CDR3 nucleotides read TGTGCCAGCAGCTTAGACAGTATCAATAACGAGCAGTACTTC. Its translation: CASSLDSINNEQYF.

This clonotype was recorded at least ten times. CDR3 region: CSVLTGEEDYEQYF. The CDR3 DNA reads as TGCAGCGTACTCACAGGGGAGGAAGACTACGAGCAGTACTTC. The chain links TRBV29-1 to TRBJ2-7, with D possibly TRBD1 on 7 matching bases. Per germline, CDR1 SQVTM and CDR2 ANQGSEA. The CDR3 length is 14 residues. The germline V and J ends were trimmed by 6 bases and 3 bases, with 18 bases remaining between them.

On this clonotype: The CDR3 end shows no conserved phenylalanine or tryptophan, and so a read error is likely. The chain carries TRBV29-1 and TRBJ2-7; D tentatively fits TRBD1 or TRBD2 (5 bases each). V was shortened by 4 bases and J by 2 bases, with 18 bases between the two germline ends. The CDR3 extends over 15 amino acids. The germline CDR1 and CDR2 sequences are SQVTM and ANQGSEA. CDR3 in DNA: TGCAGCGTTGTTCCTCTCTTTGGGACGCCCTACGAGCAGTACCTC. Translating gives CSVVPLFGTPYEQYL.

This clonotype has at least ten counts. The chain carries TRBV19 and TRBJ2-7; 9 nucleotides match TRBD1. Germline V gives CDR1 LNHDA, CDR2 SQIVND (reference sequence). V was pared by 6 bases and J by 3 bases, with 6 bases of the junction left unmatched. CDR3 length: 14 amino acids. CDR3 nucleotides: TGTGCCAGTAGCCGGGACAGGGAAATCTACGAGCAGTACTTC. Translating gives CASSRDREIYEQYF.

This clonotype came up many times. The chain employs TRBV28 and TRBJ2-7; D ambiguous. V lost 4 bases and J lost 3, with 16 bases in between. The CDR3 loop spans 15 amino acids. CDR1 and CDR2 from the germline V gene are MDHEN and SYDVKM. CDR3 nucleotide sequence: TGTGCCAGCAGTTCCCGGGTAGCCGGAGACTACGAGCAGTACTTC. Amino acids: CASSSRVAGDYEQYF.